The next 21 T cell receptor beta chains were all read from a single sample in a study of CD8 T cells in ankylosing spondylitis. Study conclusions and caveats: Under 10 highly homologous variants formed a TCR beta motif that appeared characteristic of ankylosing spondylitis blood.

TCRdb ran MiXCR on the 5' RACE reads and lists one entry per CDR3 protein. The sample holds fewer than 500,000 distinct CDR3 sequences, roughly 27% seen once. These receptors have no known antigen. Sequences were obtained from blood, either unsorted or a sorted T cell fraction (not recorded which). The receptors originated from a male donor with ankylosing spondylitis.

The J gene is TRBJ1-2, the V gene TRBV12-3 or TRBV12-4; D gene unclear. Trimming removed 6 bases at V and 4 bases at J, with 12 bases between. This CDR3 contains 13 residues. The CDR3 here is CASSPGKFYGYTF. CDR3 coding DNA: TGTGCCAGCAGCCCCGGGAAATTCTATGGCTACACCTTC.

This clonotype was seen at least ten times. The chain joins TRBV29-1 to TRBJ2-5; TRBD1 matches at 9 bases. Looked up from germline, CDR1 is SQVTM and CDR2 is ANQGSEA. The CDR3 totals 12 residues. The trim removed 7 bases at V and 5 bases at J, leaving 5 bases unmatched. DNA of the CDR3: TGCAGCGGCGGGACAGGGAGCGAGACCCAGTACTTC. Amino acids: CSGGTGSETQYF.

The chain employs TRBV7-9 and TRBJ1-2, with TRBD1 matching over 8 bases. This CDR3 spans 17 amino acids. The trim removed 5 bases at V and 1 base at J, leaving 12 bases unmatched. Germline lookup yields CDR1 SEHNR and CDR2 FQNEAQ (reference sequence). The CDR3 coding sequence is TGTGCCAGCAGCCAACCCGGGGGGACAGGTGATAACTATGGCTACACCTTC. Translating it yields CASSQPGGTGDNYGYTF.

This clonotype was counted many times. The genes are TRBV12-3 or TRBV12-4 and TRBJ1-2; D is unclear. This CDR3 is 13 amino acids long. With 2 bases removed from V and 8 bases from J, the gap between germline ends came to 12 bases. This CDR3 reads CASSLRTAEGYTF. The CDR3 DNA sequence: TGTGCCAGCAGTTTAAGGACGGCCGAAGGCTACACCTTC.

This clonotype turned up a few times. The chain carries TRBV5-1 and TRBJ2-3, with D tentatively TRBD1 (6 bases). CDR1 and CDR2 from the germline V gene are SGHRS and YFSETQ. The CDR3 has 16 amino acids. V gave up 0 bases and J gave up 1 base, with 12 bases separating them. CDR3 nucleotide sequence: TGCGCCAGCAGCTTGGGGGGGCGCGGCCGCACAGATACGCAGTATTTT. Protein product: CASSLGGRGRTDTQYF.

The chain is built from TRBV21-1 and TRBJ2-1; TRBD1 is the table's D call and was not checked against the DNA. TRBV21-1 is tagged as a pseudogene. CDR3 size: 14 residues. Written as DNA, the CDR3 is TGTGCCAGCAGCGCCCCGAGTATCCGCAATGAGCAGTTCTTC. This translates into CASSAPSIRNEQFF.

The gene calls are TRBV19 and TRBJ1-5; D perhaps matches TRBD1 (5 bases). Looked up from germline, CDR1 is LNHDA and CDR2 is SQIVND (reference sequence). The V end lost 6 bases, the J end lost 3 bases, and 9 bases lay between the germline ends. The CDR3 runs 13 residues. The CDR3 region has the DNA TGTGCCAGTAGAGACAGAGCCAATCAGCCCCAGCATTTT. As protein: CASRDRANQPQHF.

This clonotype was seen a few times. The rearrangement links TRBV5-1 to TRBJ1-2, with D perhaps matching TRBD1 (5 bases). The V end was cut by 4 bases, the J end by 8 bases, with 15 bases between. The CDR3 contains 13 residues. Germline V CDR1 and CDR2: SGHRS, YFSETQ. CDR3 in DNA: TGCGCCAGCAGCCTAAACGACAGAATCGGCTACACCTTC. It encodes CASSLNDRIGYTF.

The rearrangement uses TRBV12-3 or TRBV12-4 and TRBJ2-2, with 8 positions matching TRBD1. CDR3 size: 14 residues. Losses at the gene ends were 8 bases for V and 2 bases for J; bases not matched to a gene: 4. The DNA for the CDR3 is TGTGCCAGCGACAGGGGAAGAAACACCGGGGAGCTGTTTTTT. Protein sequence: CASDRGRNTGELFF.

V usage is TRBV3-1 and J usage is TRBJ1-1; D not resolved. CDR1 LGHDT and CDR2 YNNKEL come from the germline V gene (reference sequence). Deletions cut 1 base from V and 5 bases from J, with 8 bases between. The CDR3 has 13 residues. CDR3 sequence: CASSQGTGTEAFF. The DNA for the CDR3 is TGTGCCAGCAGCCAAGGGACGGGGACTGAAGCTTTCTTT.

A few counts support this clonotype. The gene calls are TRBV10-1 and TRBJ1-1; 7 bases match TRBD1. The V gene end was trimmed by 7 bases and the J gene end by 1 base; junction bases not matched to a gene: 9. Germline loops: CDR1 WNHNN, CDR2 SYGVQD (reference sequence). This CDR3 is 15 amino acids long. The CDR3 spells CASKDSRTGNTEAFF. The CDR3 DNA is TGCGCCAGCAAAGATTCAAGGACAGGGAACACTGAAGCTTTCTTT.

This clonotype was observed a few times. The rearrangement links TRBV6-5 to TRBJ1-1; no definite D call. Trimming removed 0 bases from V and 1 base from J, with 12 bases in between. CDR3 size: 16 residues. Looked up from germline, CDR1 is MNHEY and CDR2 is SVGAGI. The CDR3 region has the DNA TGTGCCAGCAGTTACTCGAGTTGGGATTGGAACACTGAAGCTTTCTTT. Translated, it gives CASSYSSWDWNTEAFF.

This clonotype has a count of ten or more. The genes are TRBV12-3 or TRBV12-4 and TRBJ2-7, with 9 nucleotides matching TRBD2. Trimming took 4 bases from V and 3 from J; bases not matched to a gene: 4. CDR3 length equals 14 residues. The CDR3 spells CASSSGTSSYEQYF. CDR3 sequence (DNA): TGTGCCAGCAGTTCCGGGACTAGCAGCTACGAGCAGTACTTC.

CDR3 sequence (DNA): TGCGCCAGCAGCTTGGCCGGCAGGAGAGGAGAAAAACTGTTTTTT. Amino acid sequence: CASSLAGRRGEKLFF. The chain joins TRBV5-1 to TRBJ1-4; D call uncertain. V gave up 0 bases and J gave up 8 bases, with 14 bases separating them. CDR1 and CDR2 from the germline V gene are SGHRS and YFSETQ. The CDR3 loop spans 15 amino acids. Combining the CDR3 with reference TRBV5-1 and TRBJ1-4 gives the whole variable domain KAGVTQTPRYLIKTRGQQVTLSCSPISGHRSVSWYQQTPGQGLQFLFEYFSETQRNKGNFPGRFSGRQFSNSRSEMNVSTLELGDSALYLCASSLAGRRGEKLFFGSGTQLSVL.

The rearrangement joins TRBV12-3 or TRBV12-4 to TRBJ2-3, with no clear D. The CDR3 loop spans 17 amino acids. Trimming cost V 2 bases and J 2 bases, with 17 bases left between them. The CDR3 DNA reads as TGTGCCAGCAGTTTATTACCCCAAGGCAGGTCCACAGATACGCAGTATTTT. This encodes CASSLLPQGRSTDTQYF.

This clonotype was counted a few times. This chain links TRBV20-1 with TRBJ2-5; D gene unclear. This CDR3 region has 11 residues. Germline CDR1 reads DFQATT; CDR2 reads SNEGSKA (reference sequence). Trimming took off 8 bases at V and 4 bases at J, with 11 bases between the two ends. The CDR3 sequence: CSPGRGETQYF. CDR3 DNA: TGCAGTCCCGGCCGCGGAGAGACCCAGTACTTC.

The rearrangement links TRBV2 to TRBJ2-5, with D perhaps assigned TRBD1 or TRBD2 (5 bases each). This CDR3 has 13 amino acids. V lost 4 bases and J lost 0, with 6 bases in between. The germline gives CDR1 SNHLY, CDR2 FYNNEI. Here the CDR3 DNA reads TGTGCCAGCAGTGGGGACCACCAAGAGACCCAGTACTTC. It encodes CASSGDHQETQYF. Supplemented by reference TRBV2 and TRBJ2-5, the full variable domain reads EPEVTQTPSHQVTQMGQEVILRCVPISNHLYFYWYRQILGQKVEFLVSFYNNEISEKSEIFDDQFSVERPDGSNFTLKIRSTKLEDSAMYFCASSGDHQETQYFGPGTRLLVL.

This clonotype has just a few counts. This chain links TRBV12-3 or TRBV12-4 with TRBJ1-1; maybe TRBD1 (5 bases). The CDR3 is made up of 15 amino acids. Deletions cut 5 bases from V and 4 bases from J, with 17 bases between. The CDR3 protein is CASSLGRGPGTEAFF. For the CDR3, the DNA is TGTGCCAGCAGTCTTGGACGGGGACCGGGCACTGAAGCTTTCTTT.

The chain employs TRBV20-1 and TRBJ2-3; TRBD2 matches at 10 bases. From germline, CDR1 is DFQATT and CDR2 SNEGSKA (reference sequence). The CDR3 consists of 14 residues. V shed 6 bases and J 6 bases; nucleotides not matched to a gene: 9. The DNA of the CDR3 is TGCAGTGCAAAGACAGCGGGAGGGGGGGATACGCAGTATTTT. This gives the protein CSAKTAGGGDTQYF.

This clonotype was recorded only once. The chain uses TRBV12-3 or TRBV12-4 and TRBJ1-2, with D maybe TRBD1 (6 bases). V lost 2 bases to trimming and J lost 8 bases, with 12 bases between them. This CDR3 spans 13 amino acids. The CDR3 protein is CASSLNQGRGYTF. In nucleotides, the CDR3 is TGTGCCAGCAGTTTAAATCAGGGGAGAGGCTACACCTTC.

The V and J genes are TRBV5-1 and TRBJ2-5; D might be TRBD1 (6 bases). V shed 1 base and J shed 5 bases, with 12 bases lying between them. This CDR3 has 14 residues. Germline CDR1 and CDR2: SGHRS and YFSETQ. CDR3 residues: CASSLRQAGETQYF. The CDR3 DNA sequence: TGCGCCAGCAGCTTGAGACAGGCAGGGGAGACCCAGTACTTC.